What follows are 6 T cell receptor beta chains derived from one specimen sequenced in a study of T cell responses to AZD1222 COVID-19 vaccine. Sequenced by immunoSEQ multiplex PCR; TCRdb stores in-frame clones only, minus some. In the table there are more than 95,000 clones, about 90% of which are singletons. The starting material was peripheral blood, obtained on day 0 of AZD1222 vaccination. The source of these receptors is an adult in good health.

V is TRBV11-2 and J is TRBJ1-5; D not certain. The germline gives CDR1 SGHAT, CDR2 FQNNGV. This CDR3 has 16 amino acids. V dropped 3 bases and J dropped 2 bases, with 14 bases sitting between them. The CDR3 loop is CASSFLMVSGNQPQHF. Written as DNA, the CDR3 is TGTGCCAGCAGCTTCCTGATGGTAAGTGGCAATCAGCCCCAGCATTTT.

CDR3 sequence: CASSGPGELFF. DNA of the CDR3: TGTGCCAGTTCAGGACCCGGGGAGCTGTTTTTT. The V gene is TRBV19, the J gene TRBJ2-2; no clear D gene. CDR1 LNHDA and CDR2 SQIVND come from the germline V gene (reference sequence). Trimming pared 8 bases from V and 6 bases from J, leaving 7 bases between. The CDR3 totals 11 residues.

This chain joins TRBV10-1 and TRBJ1-1, with 8 bases that match TRBD1. V lost 4 bases to trimming and J lost 5 bases; unmatched junction nucleotides: 3. The CDR3 consists of 13 residues. Germline V lookup: CDR1 WNHNN, CDR2 SYGVQD (reference sequence). In DNA form, the CDR3 reads TGCGCCAGCAGTGCACAGGGGGGGACTGAAGCTTTCTTT. As protein: CASSAQGGTEAFF.

V and J are TRBV28 and TRBJ2-7; tentatively, D is TRBD1 (6 bases). The CDR3 spans 14 residues. Germline assignment: CDR1 MDHEN and CDR2 SYDVKM. V lost 8 bases and J 2 bases, leaving 16 bases between the germline ends. The CDR3 reads CASREIGQTYEQYF. The CDR3 coding sequence is TGTGCCAGCCGGGAAATCGGACAGACCTACGAGCAGTACTTC. Full variable domain (rest looked up from reference TRBV28 and TRBJ2-7): DVKVTQSSRYLVKRTGEKVFLECVQDMDHENMFWYRQDPGLGLRLIYFSYDVKMKEKGDIPEGYSVSREKKERFSLILESASTNQTSMYLCASREIGQTYEQYFGPGTRLTVT.

J is TRBJ2-2 and V is TRBV24-1; D gene uncertain. Germline CDR1 KGHDR, CDR2 SFDVKD. The length of the CDR3 is 15 residues. V lost 4 bases, J lost 6 bases, and 14 bases lay in between. The CDR3 sequence: CATSESRSLAGELFF. CDR3 sequence (DNA): TGTGCCACCAGTGAGTCAAGGTCTCTAGCCGGGGAGCTGTTTTTT.

V and J are TRBV6-5 and TRBJ1-2; D not certain. Germline assignment: CDR1 MNHEY and CDR2 SVGAGI. V lost 0 bases to trimming and J lost 8 bases, with 10 bases between them. The CDR3 is 13 amino acids. This CDR3 reads CASSYSPGWGYTF. The CDR3 nucleotides read TGTGCCAGCAGTTACTCACCGGGGTGGGGCTACACCTTC.